These 7 T cell receptor beta chains share one sample of origin, sequenced in a study of blood T cells in healthy people across ages. A sample-barcoded 5' primer and a J-beta primer mix were used in a second PCR of roughly 7 to 11 cycles. MiXCR, applied by TCRdb to the 5' RACE reads, yields one record per CDR3 protein. The sample includes 1.5 million to 2 million distinct CDR3 sequences, about two fifths of them seen just once. Sequenced: blood. These receptors all come from a human donor in good health.

The CDR3 loop is CASSLVVPVKGNEQFF. The DNA for the CDR3 is TGCGCCAGCAGCTTGGTTGTACCGGTTAAGGGCAATGAGCAGTTCTTC. The V and J genes are TRBV5-1 and TRBJ2-1, with D uncertain. Trimming removed 0 bases at V and 6 bases at J, with 16 bases between. The CDR3 totals 16 residues. CDR1 and CDR2 from the germline V gene are SGHRS and YFSETQ.

This clonotype was seen a handful of times. The gene calls are TRBV6-2 or TRBV6-3 and TRBJ2-3; D remains ambiguous. The length of the CDR3 is 13 residues. Germline V lookup: CDR1 MNHEY, CDR2 SVGEGT. V was shortened by 5 bases and J by 6 bases, with 12 bases between the two germline ends. The CDR3 DNA reads TGTGCCAGCAGTCAAGCCCTAATGGATACGCAGTATTTT. Translating gives CASSQALMDTQYF.

Only a few counts were recorded for this clonotype. The chain employs TRBV20-1 and TRBJ2-3, with D maybe TRBD1 (5 bases). From germline, CDR1 is DFQATT and CDR2 SNEGSKA (reference sequence). Trimming pared 2 bases from V and 0 bases from J, leaving 6 bases between. The CDR3 is 13 amino acids. CDR3 in DNA: TGCAGTGCTAGAAAGGGGAGCACAGATACGCAGTATTTT. Its translation is CSARKGSTDTQYF.

The V and J genes are TRBV12-5 and TRBJ2-4; a weak D match, TRBD2 (6 bases). The V gene's germline CDR1 is LGHNT and CDR2 FRNRAP. The V and J ends lost 5 bases and 0 bases respectively, with 26 bases between them. This CDR3 has 20 residues. This CDR3 reads CASGKETVEGLALAKNIQYF. CDR3 DNA sequence: TGTGCTAGTGGTAAAGAGACCGTGGAGGGCCTTGCCCTAGCCAAAAACATTCAGTACTTC.

Concerning this clonotype itself: One end of the junction is discordant with germline, which a read error may explain. J is TRBJ1-6 and V is TRBV3-1; TRBD1 might be the D (5 bases). The CDR3 has 13 amino acids. Germline assignment: CDR1 LGHDT and CDR2 YNNKEL (reference sequence). The CDR3 protein is CASSQGVNSPLHF. The CDR3 DNA follows: TGCGCCAGCAGCCAAGGGGTGAATTCACCCCTCCACTTT.

This clonotype was seen a handful of times. J is TRBJ2-5 and V is TRBV5-1; 8 bases agree with TRBD2. The CDR3 totals 18 residues. V shed 3 bases, J shed 5 bases, and the junction held 18 bases outside the gene matches. Per the germline V gene, CDR1 is SGHRS and CDR2 is YFSETQ. The CDR3 sequence is CASSSAGLAWGLWETQYF. The CDR3 DNA sequence: TGCGCCAGCAGCTCGGCCGGACTAGCTTGGGGCCTTTGGGAGACCCAGTACTTC. Together with reference TRBV5-1 and TRBJ2-5, the CDR3 gives the full variable domain: KAGVTQTPRYLIKTRGQQVTLSCSPISGHRSVSWYQQTPGQGLQFLFEYFSETQRNKGNFPGRFSGRQFSNSRSEMNVSTLELGDSALYLCASSSAGLAWGLWETQYFGPGTRLLVL.

This clonotype has at least ten counts. The chain combines TRBV12-3 or TRBV12-4 with TRBJ1-2, with D perhaps matching TRBD1 (6 bases). The ends were cut back, 3 bases at V and 4 bases at J, with 12 bases in the middle. The CDR3 extends over 14 amino acids. CDR3 region: CASSFGQIVYGYTF. CDR3 in DNA: TGTGCCAGCAGTTTTGGACAGATAGTCTATGGCTACACCTTC.